The T cell receptor (beta chain) described here comes from a study of T-cell memory formation after mild COVID-19. Findings of the study overall: That cross-reactive memory joined was suggested by some responding clones appearing in pre-infection memory. Contracting clones from day 15 to 85 had balanced CD4/CD8; later expanders favoured CD4+.

Amplification by 5'RACE using constant-segment primers produced TCR alpha and TCR beta cDNA libraries that carried sample barcodes and UMIs. Each CDR3 protein gets one entry after TCRdb re-called the 5' RACE reads with MiXCR. The data hold roughly 350,000 distinct CDR3 sequences, with 12% to 15% observed a single time. The sample holds many counts of this clonotype. Its cognate antigen is unknown. The CDR3 is 13 residues long. The germline gives CDR1 MNHEY, CDR2 SVGEGT. V was cut by 1 base and J by 0 bases, with 4 bases left in between. V usage is TRBV6-2 or TRBV6-3 and J usage is TRBJ2-7; D is undetermined. This sequence was found in a man aged 18 to 30 who had mild COVID-19 (a few samples of this study predate the infection). Cell type and time point are not known. What was sequenced was PBMCs or a T cell subset sorted from them (not recorded which). CDR3 amino acids: CASSYWDSYEQYF. The CDR3 DNA follows: TGTGCCAGCAGTTACTGGGACTCCTACGAGCAGTACTTC.